What follows are 27 T cell receptor beta chains derived from one specimen sequenced in a study of T cells in Graves' hyperthyroidism and ophthalmopathy. Amplified TCR beta CDR3 regions came from RNA transcripts. First-round RT-PCR of the TCR CDR3 relied on the HTBI primer set. Each CDR3 protein gets one entry after TCRdb re-called the multiplex PCR reads with MiXCR. This table has 600,000 to 650,000 distinct CDR3 sequences, less than 25% appearing once. Sample: blood. The receptors derive from a man aged 30-40 years with Graves' ophthalmopathy.

This clonotype came up a few times. The chain employs TRBV4-3 and TRBJ2-7; 7 nucleotides match TRBD2. The CDR3 covers 14 residues. J lost 2 bases, V lost 4 bases, and 5 bases had no gene match. Germline values: CDR1 LGHNA, CDR2 YSLEER. CDR3 residues: CASSLQRGAYEQYF. DNA of the CDR3: TGCGCCAGCAGCCTCCAGCGGGGCGCCTACGAGCAGTACTTC.

The chain recombines TRBV4-1 with TRBJ1-2; 9 bases are shared with TRBD1. V lost 4 bases, J lost 8 bases, and 14 bases stayed unmatched. This CDR3 comprises 16 residues. In germline, CDR1 is MGHRA, CDR2 YSYEKL. In nucleotides, the CDR3 is TGCGCCAGCAGCCCCCTCCGGACAGGGGCGGCTCGGGGCTACACCTTC. Protein product: CASSPLRTGAARGYTF.

The V and J genes are TRBV5-8 and TRBJ2-7; D not resolved. With 0 bases removed from V and 0 bases from J, the gap between germline ends came to 7 bases. This CDR3 has 14 residues. Germline lookup yields CDR1 SGHTS and CDR2 YDEGEE. CDR3 DNA: TGTGCCAGCAGCTTGGATCTTAGCTCCTACGAGCAGTACTTC. This codes for CASSLDLSSYEQYF. The full variable domain, rest sourced from reference TRBV5-8 and TRBJ2-7, is EAGVTQSPTHLIKTRGQQATLRCSPISGHTSVYWYQQALGLGLQFLLWYDEGEERNRGNFPPRFSGRQFPNYSSELNVNALELEDSALYLCASSLDLSSYEQYFGPGTRLTVT.

This clonotype has only a few counts. The CDR3 DNA is TGCGCCAGCAGTGCGGCAGCTTACGAGCAGTACTTC. This translates into CASSAAAYEQYF. V is TRBV10-2 and J is TRBJ2-7, with D unresolved. Trimming removed 4 bases from V and 4 bases from J, with 8 bases in between. Germline CDR1 and CDR2: WSHSY and SAAADI. The CDR3 length is 12 residues.

Comments on this clonotype: A much more abundant neighbour one base away suggests this may be a read error. The chain couples TRBV30 to TRBJ2-2, with 7 bases identical to TRBD1. This CDR3 has 15 amino acids. V lost 2 bases to trimming and J lost 4 bases; unmatched junction nucleotides: 7. The germline CDR1 and CDR2 sequences are GTSNPN and SVGIG (reference sequence). This CDR3 is CAWSPGGTSTGELFF. The CDR3, as DNA: TGTGCCTGGAGTCCAGGGGGAACATCCACCGGGGAGCTGTTTTTT.

The V gene is TRBV20-1, the J gene TRBJ2-7; D uncertain. CDR3 size: 13 residues. V was cut by 6 bases and J by 0 bases, with 12 bases left in between. Germline assignment: CDR1 DFQATT and CDR2 SNEGSKA (reference sequence). The CDR3, as DNA: TGCAGTGCCGACGATTCTTCCTCCTACGAGCAGTACTTC. The encoded protein is CSADDSSSYEQYF.

This chain uses TRBV6-1 with TRBJ1-1; no firm D call. The ends were cut back, 4 bases at V and 3 bases at J, with 12 bases in the middle. The CDR3 runs 14 residues. Germline V gene sequence: CDR1 MNHNS, CDR2 SASEGT. DNA of the CDR3: TGTGCCAGCAGTGTGAGGCAGCCCGACACTGAAGCTTTCTTT. Translated, it gives CASSVRQPDTEAFF.

This clonotype came up many times. V usage is TRBV12-3 or TRBV12-4 and J usage is TRBJ2-7; 8 nucleotides line up with TRBD2. Losses at the gene ends were 6 bases for V and 2 bases for J; bases not matched to a gene: 9. The CDR3 runs to 15 residues. The CDR3 spells CASSVSGTRTYEQYF. For the CDR3, the DNA is TGTGCCAGCAGCGTCTCCGGGACTAGGACCTACGAGCAGTACTTC.

The chain combines TRBV4-3 with TRBJ2-7, with 7 bases fitting TRBD2. Germline assignment: CDR1 LGHNA and CDR2 YSLEER. This CDR3 is 15 amino acids long. J gave up 3 bases and V 1 base, and 6 bases lay outside the gene matches. The CDR3 coding sequence is TGCGCCAGCAGCCAAGCCCGGGGAGGGAACTACGAGCAGTACTTC. Protein product: CASSQARGGNYEQYF.

The V gene is TRBV18, the J gene TRBJ2-4, with D perhaps given as TRBD1 or TRBD2 (6 bases each). Germline-derived CDR1 and CDR2 are KGHSH and LQKENI. Trimming removed 0 bases at V and 6 bases at J, with 15 bases between. The CDR3 has 16 residues. CDR3 nucleotide sequence: TGTGCCAGCTCACCACCGGGGGGCTGGCAGGGAAACATTCAGTACTTC. Amino acids: CASSPPGGWQGNIQYF.

The J gene is TRBJ2-1, the V gene TRBV4-1, with a tentative D call TRBD2 (6 bases). The CDR3 consists of 13 residues. The V gene lost 4 bases and the J gene lost 6 bases, with 10 bases spanning the gap. Germline V CDR1 and CDR2: MGHRA, YSYEKL. The CDR3 DNA reads TGCGCCAGCAGCCCGACTAGGGGCAATGAGCAGTTCTTC. Amino acids: CASSPTRGNEQFF.

The chain has TRBV2 and TRBJ2-1, with TRBD1 matching over 9 bases. Germline V CDR1 and CDR2: SNHLY, FYNNEI. Trimming removed 5 bases from V and 8 bases from J; junction bases left unmatched: 7. CDR3 length: 14 amino acids. The CDR3 reads CASSPGTGSHEQFF. CDR3 DNA sequence: TGTGCCAGCAGTCCCGGGACAGGGAGCCATGAGCAGTTCTTC.

Concerning this clonotype: This may be a read error, as it is one base from a much larger clone. The genes are TRBV12-3 or TRBV12-4 and TRBJ2-7; D ambiguous. Trimming took 3 bases from V and 0 from J, leaving 12 bases between them. CDR3 length: 15 amino acids. DNA for the CDR3: TGTGCCAGCAGTTTGAAAAGGCTAAGCTCCTACGAGCAGTACTTC. Translated, it gives CASSLKRLSSYEQYF.

This chain links TRBV5-1 with TRBJ2-3, with 8 bases that match TRBD1. The CDR3 is 15 amino acids. Trimming took 6 bases from V and 2 from J; bases not matched to a gene: 8. CDR1 and CDR2 from the germline V gene are SGHRS and YFSETQ. CDR3 protein: CASIGQGLFTDTQYF. In nucleotides, the CDR3 is TGCGCCAGCATAGGACAGGGCCTTTTCACAGATACGCAGTATTTT.

This clonotype was counted a few times. The rearrangement uses TRBV7-9 and TRBJ2-1, with 7 bases identical to TRBD2. Germline values: CDR1 SEHNR, CDR2 FQNEAQ (reference sequence). The CDR3 consists of 16 residues. J was trimmed by 4 bases and V by 3 bases; bases with no gene match: 9. The CDR3 nucleotides read TGTGCCAGCAGCTTTACCGGGACTACCGTATACAATGAGCAGTTCTTC. This sequence encodes CASSFTGTTVYNEQFF.

This clonotype was counted ten times or more. This chain links TRBV28 with TRBJ2-7; a weak D match, TRBD1 (5 bases). The V and J ends lost 6 bases and 0 bases respectively, with 18 bases between them. CDR3 length equals 16 residues. Germline CDR1 MDHEN, CDR2 SYDVKM. The CDR3 here is CASSGLGLKSSYEQYF. The CDR3 nucleotides are TGTGCCAGCAGCGGGCTGGGGCTAAAGAGCTCCTACGAGCAGTACTTC.

This clonotype has only a few counts. CDR3 nucleotides: TGCGCCAGCAGTGATCCGGGTGGTGTTAACACCGGGGAGCTGTTTTTT. The encoded protein is CASSDPGGVNTGELFF. The rearrangement links TRBV10-1 to TRBJ2-2; the D is unclear. Per germline, CDR1 WNHNN and CDR2 SYGVQD (reference sequence). Trimming took 3 bases from V and 2 from J, leaving 13 bases between them. This CDR3 spans 16 amino acids.

Comments on this clonotype: Possible read error: a much larger clone is one base away. This rearrangement joins TRBV12-3 or TRBV12-4 to TRBJ2-7; no definite D call. The V end was cut by 0 bases, the J end by 4 bases, with 10 bases between. The CDR3 totals 14 residues. CDR3 in DNA: TGTGCCAGCAGTTTAGCGGGCCCCAGGTACGAGCAGTACTTC. It is translated as CASSLAGPRYEQYF.

This clonotype was counted between two and nine times. This chain uses TRBV7-9 with TRBJ2-1; 14 nucleotides agree with TRBD2. The V and J ends lost 6 bases and 8 bases, in that order; junction bases with no gene match: 12. This CDR3 is 17 amino acids long. Germline CDR1 is SEHNR and CDR2 is FQNEAQ (reference sequence). The CDR3, as DNA: TGTGCCAGCAGACCGAAACCCGGGACTAGCGGGAGCTATGAGCAGTTCTTC. Translated, it gives CASRPKPGTSGSYEQFF.

This clonotype was counted between two and nine times. CDR3 nucleotide sequence: TGTGCCAGCAGCTTAGGCGGTGGCCTACTGAACACCGGGGAGCTGTTTTTT. It encodes CASSLGGGLLNTGELFF. The chain is built from TRBV11-1 and TRBJ2-2; D is uncertain. The CDR3 covers 17 residues. CDR1 and CDR2 (germline): SGHAT, FQDESV (reference sequence). V was clipped by 1 base and J by 1 base, with 13 bases between them.

This sequence joins TRBV19 and TRBJ2-1; 7 bases fit TRBD1. J lost 6 bases, V lost 9 bases, and 8 bases had no gene match. Germline-derived CDR1 and CDR2 are LNHDA and SQIVND (reference sequence). The CDR3 runs 13 residues. The CDR3 region has the DNA TGTGCCAGCTCCCCGGACAGGTCCAATGAGCAGTTCTTC. Its protein product is CASSPDRSNEQFF.

The rearrangement joins TRBV5-5 to TRBJ2-7; 7 bases line up with TRBD2. Germline lookup yields CDR1 SGHKS and CDR2 YYEKEE (reference sequence). This CDR3 has 17 amino acids. V was clipped by 0 bases and J by 4 bases; unmatched bases: 13. The CDR3 here is CASSLGPGGGGSYEQYF. The CDR3 coding sequence is TGTGCCAGCAGCTTGGGCCCGGGGGGTGGAGGATCTTACGAGCAGTACTTC.

Here the CDR3 DNA reads TGTGCCAGCAGCCAATCCAGGACAGGAGAAGAGACCCAGTACTTC. Its translation: CASSQSRTGEETQYF. The chain is built from TRBV14 and TRBJ2-5; 7 nucleotides align to TRBD1. From germline, CDR1 is SGHDN and CDR2 FVKESK. V lost 2 bases and J lost 3; bases outside the gene matches: 6. The CDR3 is made up of 15 amino acids.

The gene calls are TRBV20-1 and TRBJ2-7; D is possibly TRBD2 (6 bases). Germline V gives CDR1 DFQATT, CDR2 SNEGSKA (reference sequence). V lost 4 bases, J lost 1 base, and 11 bases lay in between. This CDR3 region has 13 residues. DNA of the CDR3: TGCAGTGCTAAAAGGGACTCGTCCTACGAGCAGTACTTC. It translates to CSAKRDSSYEQYF.

There are many counts of this clonotype. The chain combines TRBV28 with TRBJ1-1; TRBD1 agrees at 8 bases. There are 15 residues in the CDR3. The V and J ends lost 7 bases and 1 base, in that order; junction bases with no gene match: 8. CDR1 and CDR2 from the germline V gene are MDHEN and SYDVKM. The CDR3 coding sequence is TGTGCCAGCACACCGTGGACAGGGACGAACACTGAAGCTTTCTTT. Encoded protein: CASTPWTGTNTEAFF. Drawing the rest from reference TRBV28 and TRBJ1-1, the complete variable domain is DVKVTQSSRYLVKRTGEKVFLECVQDMDHENMFWYRQDPGLGLRLIYFSYDVKMKEKGDIPEGYSVSREKKERFSLILESASTNQTSMYLCASTPWTGTNTEAFFGQGTRLTVV.

The rearrangement links TRBV7-9 to TRBJ2-7, with TRBD2 identical over 9 bases. The CDR3 is 17 residues long. Trimming cost V 1 base and J 4 bases; bases outside gene matches: 11. Germline CDR1 reads SEHNR; CDR2 reads FQNEAQ (reference sequence). The CDR3 loop reads CASSLVPPGLALYEQYF. The DNA of the CDR3 is TGTGCCAGCAGCTTAGTTCCACCGGGACTAGCCTTGTACGAGCAGTACTTC.

As to this clonotype: Compared with germline, one end of the junction differs, possibly owing to a read error. The chain links TRBV7-2 to TRBJ1-1; unclear D gene. Germline V gene sequence: CDR1 SGHTA, CDR2 FQGNSA. The CDR3 runs 15 residues. Here the CDR3 reads CASSRSDRMNTEAFF. In nucleotides, the CDR3 is TGTGCCAGCAGCCGATCGGATAGGATGAACACTGAGGCTTTCTTT.